The entry below gives a single T cell receptor beta chain sequence along with its context. Its antigen is unknown. TCRdb's copy holds only in-frame clones and misses some; the assay was immunoSEQ multiplex PCR. The sample includes 100,000 to 150,000 clones, about nine tenths seen only once; the top ten take approximately 1.4%. This entry comes from a study of T cell responses to AZD1222 COVID-19 vaccine. Study results and limitations: The donor group comprised mostly white British people and more females; the analysis possibly underestimated clonal diversity. Recipients of AZD1222 seropositive at baseline numbered only 5 or 6. Along spike, vaccine-associated CD4 TCRs were found throughout, with dominance at 160-218 and 743-854. Rises in breadth and depth of Spike-specific TCRs came after two AZD1222 doses.

The CDR3 runs 13 residues. J was trimmed by 4 bases and V by 3 bases; bases with no gene match: 5. The germline V gene has CDR1 GTSNPN and CDR2 SVGIG (reference sequence). The clonotype was recovered from an adult in good health. The chain joins TRBV30 to TRBJ1-2; 7 bases align to TRBD1. The material was peripheral blood, obtained on day 0 of AZD1222 vaccination. CDR3 protein: CAWRKQGTYGYTF. CDR3 nucleotides: TGTGCCTGGAGGAAACAGGGGACCTATGGCTACACCTTC.